The next 19 T cell receptor beta chains were all read from a single sample in a study of Tregs in tolerant kidney transplant recipients (dated by TCRdb to between 2018 and 2021). Library preparation employed the immunoSEQ multiplex PCR assay. TCRdb stores this immuneACCESS table with in-frame sequences only. Part of the clones is absent; in the studies checked, under half of the shortfall reflects unresolved V genes, and no reason is known for the rest. The sample table contains about 64,000 clones; only one count was recorded for about 90% of them. Clones ranked in the top ten supply about 3.8% of the sample. The sample's time point label is to be understood as: 6 months after combined kidney and bone marrow transplant. The transplants used related donors with nonmyeloablative bone marrow transplantation, and mixed chimerism in the human trials was transient. The input for sequencing was CD4+ T cells from blood (PBMCs), taken 6 months after the transplant. These receptor sequences come from a human patient who received a combined kidney and bone marrow transplant. After a transplant, some T cells may be of graft donor origin.

Note on this clone: A junction boundary mismatches the germline segment, possibly from a read error. The J gene is TRBJ1-5, the V gene TRBV27, with 7 bases that match TRBD1. Per the germline V gene, CDR1 is MNHEY and CDR2 is SMNVEV (reference sequence). The CDR3 is 16 residues long. The DNA for the CDR3 is TGTACCAGCAGTCGCTTAATCCCGGGACAGAATCAGCCCCAGCATTTT. Protein product: CTSSRLIPGQNQPQHF.

The chain joins TRBV5-4 to TRBJ2-7, with 14 nucleotides matching TRBD2. The V gene end was trimmed by 3 bases and the J gene end by 2 bases; junction bases not matched to a gene: 4. CDR3 length: 16 amino acids. Looked up from germline, CDR1 is SGHNT and CDR2 is YYREEE (reference sequence). CDR3 amino acids: CASSYGLAGGTYEQYF. CDR3 sequence (DNA): TGTGCCAGCAGCTACGGACTAGCGGGAGGAACCTACGAGCAGTACTTC.

This chain connects TRBV6-5 to TRBJ2-5; 7 bases match TRBD2. The J call may be mistaken, given a closer DNA end match to TRBJ2-7. CDR1 and CDR2 from the germline V gene are MNHEY and SVGAGI. The CDR3 totals 14 residues. The CDR3 is CASSAGVRSYEQYF. CDR3 DNA: TGTGCCAGCAGTGCGGGAGTTCGGTCCTACGAGCAGTACTTC.

The chain carries TRBV9 and TRBJ2-2; 10 nucleotides agree with TRBD1. CDR3 size: 17 residues. From germline, CDR1 is SGDLS and CDR2 YYNGEE. With 0 bases clipped from V and 4 bases from J, the junction kept 6 bases outside the gene matches. The CDR3 DNA reads as TGTGCCAGCAGCGTAGTCACCGGGACAGGGGTCACCGGGGAGCTGTTTTTT. This sequence encodes CASSVVTGTGVTGELFF.

V gene TRBV4-2 combines with J gene TRBJ2-2, with D perhaps matching TRBD1 (5 bases). Trimming removed 0 bases at V and 1 base at J, with 6 bases between. Germline CDR1 reads LGHNA; CDR2 reads YNFKEQ. The CDR3 contains 15 residues. The chain's CDR3 is CASSQDRGNTGELFF. CDR3 nucleotide sequence: TGTGCCAGCAGCCAAGATAGGGGGAACACCGGGGAGCTGTTTTTT.

The rearrangement joins TRBV4-3 to TRBJ2-1; 13 bases line up with TRBD2. J lost 7 bases, V lost 0 bases, and 15 bases had no gene match. Germline CDR1 and CDR2: LGHNA and YSLEER. The CDR3 has 20 residues. In DNA form, the CDR3 reads TGCGCCAGCAGCCAAGAGCAGATTAGACTAGCGGGAGGAGGGGGGAATGAGCAGTTCTTC. This codes for CASSQEQIRLAGGGGNEQFF.

The V and J genes are TRBV28 and TRBJ1-2, with 12 bases that match TRBD1. The CDR3 sequence is 15 residues long. With 8 bases clipped from V and 6 bases from J, the junction kept 10 bases outside the gene matches. Germline V gene sequence: CDR1 MDHEN, CDR2 SYDVKM. CDR3: CASRRTGTGGDGYTF. CDR3 coding DNA: TGTGCCAGCCGACGAACCGGGACAGGGGGCGATGGCTACACCTTC.

This rearrangement joins TRBV4-2 to TRBJ2-2, with D possibly matching TRBD1 (5 bases). V shed 2 bases and J shed 3 bases, with 10 bases lying between them. CDR1 is LGHNA and CDR2 is YNFKEQ in the germline V gene. This CDR3 spans 15 amino acids. The CDR3 DNA sequence: TGTGCCAGCAGCCAAAAACCGACAGACACCGGGGAGCTGTTTTTT. This encodes CASSQKPTDTGELFF.

The gene calls are TRBV19 and TRBJ2-3; 7 bases map to TRBD2. Germline V gene sequence: CDR1 LNHDA, CDR2 SQIVND (reference sequence). This CDR3 region has 13 residues. The junction had 1 base not matched to a gene; V was cut back by 4 bases and J by 3 bases. The CDR3 sequence is CASSRLATDTQYF. CDR3 nucleotides: TGTGCCAGTAGTAGACTAGCTACAGATACGCAGTATTTT.

This clone appeared a single time. The chain employs TRBV6-6 and TRBJ1-6, with D unclear. The V and J ends lost 7 bases and 7 bases respectively, with 17 bases between them. The length of the CDR3 is 15 residues. The germline V gene encodes CDR1 MNHNY and CDR2 SVGAGI (reference sequence). CDR3 protein: CASNRPGDNNSPLHF. CDR3 in DNA: TGTGCCAGCAACCGACCGGGAGACAACAATTCACCCCTCCACTTT.

The chain recombines TRBV2 with TRBJ1-2, with a possible D match to TRBD1 (5 bases). Trimming left V 9 bases short and J 0 bases short, with 11 bases between. The germline V gene has CDR1 SNHLY and CDR2 FYNNEI. The CDR3 is made up of 13 amino acids. CDR3 protein: CARGDTSNYGYTF. For the CDR3, the DNA is TGTGCCAGAGGGGATACCTCTAACTATGGCTACACCTTC.

This clone was seen once. The chain uses TRBV5-1 and TRBJ2-1, with 11 bases lining up with TRBD2. Germline-derived CDR1 and CDR2 are SGHRS and YFSETQ. The V segment lost 4 bases and the J segment 8 bases; nucleotides outside the gene matches: 14. This CDR3 is built from 17 residues. The chain's CDR3 is CASSPGVAGGLVYEQFF. The CDR3 DNA sequence: TGCGCCAGCAGCCCTGGGGTAGCGGGGGGGCTGGTGTATGAGCAGTTCTTC.

V usage is TRBV5-1 and J usage is TRBJ2-5; TRBD2 aligns across 7 bases. TRBJ2-7 matches the DNA end more closely, so the J call is doubtful. Germline loops: CDR1 SGHRS, CDR2 YFSETQ. The CDR3 loop spans 17 amino acids. The CDR3 coding sequence is TGCGCCAGCAGCTTGGCCCCAGCTAGCGGCCCATCCTACGAGCAGTACTTC. It codes for CASSLAPASGPSYEQYF.

V and J are TRBV7-2 and TRBJ2-5; D is ambiguous. The germline V gene encodes CDR1 SGHTA and CDR2 FQGNSA. This CDR3 has 15 residues. Trimming took off 1 base at V and 9 bases at J, with 18 bases between the two ends. This chain's CDR3 is CASSLESTPYQAQYF. CDR3 DNA: TGTGCCAGCAGCTTAGAATCGACGCCTTATCAGGCCCAGTACTTC.

V gene TRBV11-2 combines with J gene TRBJ1-2; TRBD1 might be the D (6 bases). Germline V gene sequence: CDR1 SGHAT, CDR2 FQNNGV. V dropped 1 base and J dropped 3 bases, with 9 bases sitting between them. The CDR3 is made up of 14 amino acids. The CDR3 sequence is CASSLAPGDYGYTF. In nucleotides, the CDR3 is TGTGCCAGCAGCTTAGCGCCAGGGGACTATGGCTACACCTTC.

This clone occurred once. CDR3 coding DNA: TGTGCCAGCAGCTCCGGACTAGCGGGGGGGAACACCGGGGAGCTGTTTTTT. Translation: CASSSGLAGGNTGELFF. This rearrangement joins TRBV7-2 to TRBJ2-2, with 14 bases matching TRBD2. CDR3 length: 17 amino acids. Germline trimming cut 4 bases from V and 1 base from J; bases unmatched to any gene: 2. Germline assignment: CDR1 SGHTA and CDR2 FQGNSA.

This chain connects TRBV10-1 to TRBJ1-2; TRBD1 matches 7 bases. With 3 bases clipped from V and 4 bases from J, the junction kept 8 bases outside the gene matches. The CDR3 consists of 15 residues. CDR1 and CDR2 from the germline V gene are WNHNN and SYGVQD (reference sequence). The DNA for the CDR3 is TGCGCCAGCAGTGAATACCAGGGACAGACCTATGGCTACACCTTC. Translated, it gives CASSEYQGQTYGYTF.

The chain links TRBV5-3 to TRBJ2-7; perhaps TRBD2 as D (5 bases). TRBV5-3 is an open reading frame, and its role is uncertain. This CDR3 is 15 amino acids long. Deletions cut 1 base from V and 2 bases from J, with 13 bases between. CDR3 in amino acids: CARSLSLSGTYEQYF. CDR3 coding DNA: TGTGCCAGAAGCTTGTCTTTGTCGGGGACCTACGAGCAGTACTTC.

The CDR3 nucleotides are TGCGCCAGCAGCCAAGAAACAGGGGGCGGTCAGCCCCAGCATTTT. It encodes CASSQETGGGQPQHF. V and J are TRBV4-3 and TRBJ1-5; 9 nucleotides agree with TRBD1. CDR1 is LGHNA, CDR2 YSLEER, per germline. V lost 0 bases to trimming and J lost 6 bases; unmatched junction nucleotides: 3. CDR3 length: 15 residues.